This TCR beta chain was observed in a study of neurological immune-mediated disorders. A single record per CDR3 protein comes from TCRdb applying MiXCR to the 5' RACE reads. The sample holds roughly 17,000 distinct CDR3 sequences, about 9% seen once. Trimming removed 4 bases from V and 6 bases from J; junction bases left unmatched: 6. CDR3 length equals 15 residues. Germline V gives CDR1 SGHRS, CDR2 YFSETQ. This clonotype appeared many times. V and J are TRBV5-1 and TRBJ2-3; 12 bases are shared with TRBD2. The sample consisted of CD8+ T cells from blood. The sequence was collected from a man in his forties or fifties in good health. The CDR3 nucleotides read TGCGCCAGCAGCACAGGGACTAGCGGGTCGGATACGCAGTATTTT. Amino acids: CASSTGTSGSDTQYF.